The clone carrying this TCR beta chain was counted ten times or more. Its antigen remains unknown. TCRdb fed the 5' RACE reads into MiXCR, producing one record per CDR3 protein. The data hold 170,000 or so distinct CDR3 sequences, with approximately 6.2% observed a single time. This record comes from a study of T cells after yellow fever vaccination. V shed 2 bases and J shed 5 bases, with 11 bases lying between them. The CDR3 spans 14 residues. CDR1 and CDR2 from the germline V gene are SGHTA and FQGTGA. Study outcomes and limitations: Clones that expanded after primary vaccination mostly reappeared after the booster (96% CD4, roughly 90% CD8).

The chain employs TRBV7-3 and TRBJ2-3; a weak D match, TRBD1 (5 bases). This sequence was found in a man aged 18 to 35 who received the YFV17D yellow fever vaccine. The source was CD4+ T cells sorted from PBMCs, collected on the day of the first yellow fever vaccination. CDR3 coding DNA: TGTGCCAGCAGCTTACTGGGGCTTGGAGATACGCAGTATTTT. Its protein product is CASSLLGLGDTQYF.